The 14 T cell receptor beta chains presented below share a single source sample, sequenced in a study of T cell repertoires in cytomegalovirus infection. Antigen specificity for these receptors is unknown. One entry per CDR3 protein results from TCRdb running MiXCR on the reads. Counted here are about 400,000 distinct CDR3 sequences, roughly a third occurring once; the ten biggest clones make up approximately 13%. Material: cultured PBMCs, obtained from culture after CMV antigen stimulation. These receptors were collected from a human donor in good health (CMV status not recorded). Some clones in this sample may be carry-over from other donors' samples.

In regard to this clonotype: A read error may produce the germline difference seen at one junction end. The gene calls are TRBV7-2 and TRBJ1-2; D is unresolved. This CDR3 has 14 residues. Germline V CDR1 and CDR2: SGHTA, FQGNSA. CDR3: CASSLTVGGDTAGF. The CDR3 nucleotides read TGTGCCAGCAGCTTAACGGTTGGAGGAGACACCGCGGGTTTC.

There are a few counts of this clonotype. This chain connects TRBV5-1 to TRBJ2-7, with 14 bases lining up with TRBD2. Germline CDR1 and CDR2: SGHRS and YFSETQ. The CDR3 has 17 residues. J lost 0 bases, V lost 0 bases, and 2 bases had no gene match. In DNA form, the CDR3 reads TGCGCCAGCAGCTTGGCCGGGACTAGCGGGAGCTCCTACGAGCAGTACTTC. It is translated as CASSLAGTSGSSYEQYF.

A few counts support this clonotype. The chain carries TRBV7-2 and TRBJ2-2; D possibly corresponds to TRBD2 (5 bases). CDR3 length equals 14 residues. V lost 1 base to trimming and J lost 4 bases, with 7 bases between them. Germline V gives CDR1 SGHTA, CDR2 FQGNSA. DNA for the CDR3: TGTGCCAGCAGCTTAGTAGCGAGCACCGGGGAGCTGTTTTTT. Protein product: CASSLVASTGELFF.

This chain joins TRBV6-2 or TRBV6-3 and TRBJ1-2; possibly TRBD1 for D (5 bases). CDR3 length: 14 amino acids. V dropped 8 bases and J dropped 2 bases, with 15 bases sitting between them. CDR1 and CDR2 from the germline V gene are MNHEY and SVGEGT. In DNA form, the CDR3 reads TGTGCCAGCGGTGACACCGGGGCCAACTATGGCTACACCTTC. Its translation is CASGDTGANYGYTF.

The DNA for the CDR3 is TGTGCCAGCCAGAAGAGGGCCCTAGCGGGGGAGCAAGAGACCCAGTACTTC. Its translation is CASQKRALAGEQETQYF. The chain couples TRBV18 to TRBJ2-5, with TRBD2 matching 10 bases. The ends lost 8 bases at V and 2 bases at J; junction bases unmatched: 14. CDR1 is KGHSH and CDR2 is LQKENI in the germline V gene. The CDR3 covers 17 residues.

The V call is TRBV19, the J call TRBJ1-1; 7 bases are shared with TRBD1. With 3 bases clipped from V and 9 bases from J, the junction kept 19 bases outside the gene matches. CDR3 length: 17 amino acids. Germline values: CDR1 LNHDA, CDR2 SQIVND (reference sequence). The chain's CDR3 is CASSIDRVLAEPQKAFF. In DNA, the CDR3 is TGTGCCAGTAGTATCGACAGGGTGTTGGCTGAACCCCAAAAAGCTTTCTTT. Full variable domain (rest looked up from reference TRBV19 and TRBJ1-1): DGGITQSPKYLFRKEGQNVTLSCEQNLNHDAMYWYRQDPGQGLRLIYYSQIVNDFQKGDIAEGYSVSREKKESFPLTVTSAQKNPTAFYLCASSIDRVLAEPQKAFFGQGTRLTVV.

V usage is TRBV28 and J usage is TRBJ2-5; D call uncertain. The CDR3 has 14 amino acids. Germline CDR1 reads MDHEN; CDR2 reads SYDVKM. V lost 6 bases, J lost 6 bases, and 17 bases lay in between. Written as DNA, the CDR3 is TGTGCCAGCAGATTCCACCCCCCCCAGAAGACCCAGTACTTC. As protein: CASRFHPPQKTQYF.

This rearrangement joins TRBV7-6 to TRBJ2-1; possibly TRBD1 for D (6 bases). CDR1 and CDR2 (germline): SGHVS, FNYEAQ. V was cut by 2 bases and J by 0 bases, with 20 bases left in between. This CDR3 region has 19 residues. The CDR3 coding sequence is TGTGCCAGCAGCTTAAGGGGCGGTGGGGGCCCACCCTCCTACAATGAGCAGTTCTTC. Encoded protein: CASSLRGGGGPPSYNEQFF.

The table lists this clonotype with many counts. The chain links TRBV7-2 to TRBJ2-1, with 14 bases that match TRBD2. This CDR3 is built from 15 residues. Germline trimming cut 5 bases from V and 9 bases from J; bases unmatched to any gene: 6. Germline loops: CDR1 SGHTA, CDR2 FQGNSA. This chain's CDR3 is CASSLTSGRVGEQFF. DNA for the CDR3: TGTGCCAGCAGCCTGACTAGCGGGAGGGTAGGTGAGCAGTTCTTC.

The chain couples TRBV12-3 or TRBV12-4 to TRBJ2-5; the D gene is possibly TRBD2 (7 bases). Trimming stripped 1 base from V and 6 bases from J, with 21 bases between. This CDR3 has 17 amino acids. The CDR3 loop is CASSLGRGRGGLKTQYF. The CDR3 DNA follows: TGTGCCAGCAGTTTAGGGCGCGGGAGAGGGGGTCTGAAGACCCAGTACTTC.

The rearrangement joins TRBV5-5 to TRBJ1-5; perhaps TRBD1 as D (5 bases). CDR3 size: 15 residues. From germline, CDR1 is SGHKS and CDR2 YYEKEE (reference sequence). Trimming cost V 0 bases and J 4 bases, with 11 bases left between them. In DNA, the CDR3 is TGTGCCAGCAGCTTGGCCGACGGGGGGAATCAGCCCCAGCATTTT. It specifies CASSLADGGNQPQHF.

This clonotype has a handful of counts. The chain joins TRBV10-3 to TRBJ1-1, with a weak D call TRBD1 (6 bases). The CDR3 contains 12 residues. Germline V gene data show CDR1 as ENHRY and CDR2 as SYGVKD. Trimming took off 10 bases at V and 2 bases at J, with 11 bases between the two ends. Here the CDR3 DNA reads TGTGCCACGGAGGACAGCAACACTGAAGCTTTCTTT. Residues: CATEDSNTEAFF.

The J gene is TRBJ2-1, the V gene TRBV12-3 or TRBV12-4; D possibly matches TRBD1 or TRBD2 (5 bases each). The V and J ends lost 7 bases and 7 bases respectively, with 14 bases between them. The CDR3 is 13 residues long. CDR3 protein: CASTGPEFNEQFF. For the CDR3, the DNA is TGTGCCAGCACGGGACCGGAGTTTAATGAGCAGTTCTTC.

This clonotype occurred once. The V gene is TRBV20-1, the J gene TRBJ2-6; D not certain. Per germline, CDR1 DFQATT and CDR2 SNEGSKA (reference sequence). The CDR3 sequence is 17 residues long. V gave up 3 bases and J gave up 0 bases, with 15 bases separating them. The CDR3 coding sequence is TGCAGTGCTAGTAATAGGGCCAGTATCTCTGGGGCCAACGTCCTGACTTTC. Its translation: CSASNRASISGANVLTF.